These 2 T cell receptor beta chains were all obtained from the same sample, sequenced in a study of shared clonotypes between healthy human individuals. The protocol was immunoSEQ multiplex PCR, while the TCRdb copy is restricted to in-frame clones and leaves out a portion. The table records about 990,000 clones, around 78% of them present only once. Sequencing used memory CD4+ T cells from PBMCs. Subset reported: CD45RA-negative fraction. Source of these receptors: a man younger than 35 in good health. Some clones in this sample may be carry-over from other donors' samples.

This clone was found a few times. The V gene is TRBV7-9, the J gene TRBJ1-5, with no clear D. Germline V CDR1 and CDR2: SEHNR, FQNEAQ (reference sequence). The CDR3 runs 14 residues. The V gene lost 0 bases and the J gene lost 8 bases, with 11 bases spanning the gap. The CDR3 DNA follows: TGTGCCAGCAGCTTAGCGCTAAGGGTTGAGCCCCAGCATTTT. Its translation: CASSLALRVEPQHF.

This chain connects TRBV18 to TRBJ1-5; TRBD1 might be the D (5 bases). Trimming took off 4 bases at V and 2 bases at J, with 21 bases between the two ends. CDR1 is KGHSH, CDR2 LQKENI, per germline. The CDR3 runs to 18 residues. This CDR3 is CASSRNAPAGDRNQPQHF. CDR3 sequence (DNA): TGTGCCAGCTCACGAAATGCTCCCGCCGGGGACCGCAATCAGCCCCAGCATTTT.